This T cell receptor beta chain emerged from a study of blood T cell repertoires in COVID-19. The wider study: T cells, B-cell-depleted T cells, or PBMCs provided the cDNA or gDNA that served as material.

Trimming at V came to 8 bases and at J to 6 bases, leaving 8 bases not matched to a gene. Germline V gives CDR1 WNHNN, CDR2 SYGVQD (reference sequence). This CDR3 is built from 16 residues. As processed by the authors: Quantification of nucleated cells was approximated via reference gene primer amplification. Generated by immunoSEQ multiplex PCR, the TCRdb table keeps only in-frame clones and is missing some. V, J and clone size were drawn from that table, and D and trimming were deduced from the DNA. The sample lists a few hundred thousand clones, more than 70% occurring once. This TCR came from a woman younger than 35 with acute or convalescent COVID-19. The V and J genes are TRBV10-1 and TRBJ2-3; 16 bases agree with TRBD2. The sequenced sample was peripheral blood. CDR3 DNA sequence: TGCGCCAGCGGACCAGGGACTAGCGGGAGGGGTGATACGCAGTATTTT. It yields the protein CASGPGTSGRGDTQYF.